This T cell receptor beta chain appears in the sequencing data of a study of CD4+ T cells in melanoma. The CDR3 contains 12 residues. V gave up 4 bases and J gave up 1 base, with 5 bases separating them. CDR1 and CDR2 (germline): MNHEY, SVGAGI. In the case of this clone: Its antigen remains unknown.

Method: immunoSEQ multiplex PCR; TCRdb's copy keeps in-frame clones and lacks some. Among some 5,800 clones, around 70% were seen once, and the ten largest hold 20% to 25%. The study, taken as a whole, reports: Reportedly, melanoma neoantigen-specific CD4+ T cells showed varied differentiation states. CD8+ T cell, macrophage and B cell function reportedly correlated with neoantigen-specific CD4+ T cells.

The TCR sequence derives from a human donor with melanoma. The sequenced sample was cells from a culture (not recorded whether cultured in vitro). This chain connects TRBV6-5 to TRBJ2-7; D gene uncertain. DNA for the CDR3: TGTGCCAGCAGTTCCGCATCCTACGAGCAGTACTTC. Translated: CASSSASYEQYF.